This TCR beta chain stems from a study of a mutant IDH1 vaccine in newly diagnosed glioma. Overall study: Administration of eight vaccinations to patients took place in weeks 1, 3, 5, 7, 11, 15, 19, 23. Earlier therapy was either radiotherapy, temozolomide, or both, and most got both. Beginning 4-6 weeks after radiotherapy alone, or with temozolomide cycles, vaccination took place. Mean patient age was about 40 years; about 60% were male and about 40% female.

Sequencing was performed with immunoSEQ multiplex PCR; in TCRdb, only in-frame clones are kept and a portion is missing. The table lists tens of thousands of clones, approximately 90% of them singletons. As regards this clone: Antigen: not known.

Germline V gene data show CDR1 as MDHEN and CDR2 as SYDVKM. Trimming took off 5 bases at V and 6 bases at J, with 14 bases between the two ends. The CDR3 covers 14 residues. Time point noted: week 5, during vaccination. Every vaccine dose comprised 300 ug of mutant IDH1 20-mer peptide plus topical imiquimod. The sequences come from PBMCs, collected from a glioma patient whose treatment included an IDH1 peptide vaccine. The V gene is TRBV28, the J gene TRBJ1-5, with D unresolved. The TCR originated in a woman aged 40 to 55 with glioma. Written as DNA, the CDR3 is TGTGCCAGCAGTAGACCGGGTGTGGGTCAGCCCCAGCATTTT. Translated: CASSRPGVGQPQHF.